The clone carrying this T cell receptor beta chain has only a few counts. The antigen remains unidentified. This sample was taken from a study of CD8 T cells in ankylosing spondylitis. Findings of the study overall: Seemingly distinctive of ankylosing spondylitis blood was a TCR beta motif formed by eight highly homologous variants. The authors reported significant enrichment of disease-linked clones in matched ankylosing spondylitis synovial fluid.

CDR1 and CDR2 (germline): DFQATT, SNEGSKA (reference sequence). The CDR3 has 14 amino acids. The V and J ends lost 6 bases and 3 bases respectively, with 17 bases between them. Each TCR beta library was made by quantitative 5'-RACE that incorporated molecular barcodes. MiXCR, run by TCRdb on the 5' RACE reads, gives a single entry per CDR3 protein. In the table there are around 890,000 distinct CDR3 sequences, roughly 10% of which are singletons. V usage is TRBV20-1 and J usage is TRBJ1-2; D is unclear. The sequence was collected from a male donor with ankylosing spondylitis. Sequenced sample: blood, either unsorted or a sorted T cell fraction (not recorded which). The CDR3 sequence is CSAPPLGFHYGYTF. The CDR3, as DNA: TGCAGTGCCCCCCCTCTCGGGTTCCACTATGGCTACACCTTC.